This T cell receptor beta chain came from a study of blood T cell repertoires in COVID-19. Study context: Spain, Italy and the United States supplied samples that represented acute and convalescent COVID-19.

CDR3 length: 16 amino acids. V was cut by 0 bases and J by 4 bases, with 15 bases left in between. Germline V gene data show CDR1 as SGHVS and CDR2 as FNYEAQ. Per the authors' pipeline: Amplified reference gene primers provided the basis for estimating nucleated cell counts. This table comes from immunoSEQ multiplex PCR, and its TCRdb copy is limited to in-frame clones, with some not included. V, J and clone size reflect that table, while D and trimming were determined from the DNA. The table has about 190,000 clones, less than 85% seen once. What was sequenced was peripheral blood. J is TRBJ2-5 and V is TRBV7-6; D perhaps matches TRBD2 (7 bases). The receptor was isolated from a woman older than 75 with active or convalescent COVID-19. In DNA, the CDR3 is TGTGCCAGCAGCTTAGCTTCCGGGGGGCAGGGAGAGACCCAGTACTTC. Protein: CASSLASGGQGETQYF.